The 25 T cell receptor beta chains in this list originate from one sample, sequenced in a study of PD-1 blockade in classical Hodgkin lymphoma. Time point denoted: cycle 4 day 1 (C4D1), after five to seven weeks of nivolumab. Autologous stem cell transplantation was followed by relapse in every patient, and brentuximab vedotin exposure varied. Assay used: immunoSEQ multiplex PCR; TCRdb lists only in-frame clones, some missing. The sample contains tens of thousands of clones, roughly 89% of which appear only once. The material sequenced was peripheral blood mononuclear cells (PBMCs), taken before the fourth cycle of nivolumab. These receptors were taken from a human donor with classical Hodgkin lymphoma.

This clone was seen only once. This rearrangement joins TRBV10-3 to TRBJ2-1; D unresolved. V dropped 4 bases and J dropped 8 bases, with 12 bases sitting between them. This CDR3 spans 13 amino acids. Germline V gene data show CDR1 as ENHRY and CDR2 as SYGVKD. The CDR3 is CAISGKREYEQFF. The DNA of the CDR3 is TGTGCCATCAGTGGTAAGCGAGAGTATGAGCAGTTCTTC.

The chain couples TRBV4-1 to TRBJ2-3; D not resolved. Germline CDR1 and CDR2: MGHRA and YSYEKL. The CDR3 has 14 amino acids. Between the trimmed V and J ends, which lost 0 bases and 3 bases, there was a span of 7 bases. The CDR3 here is CASSQDFGTDTQYF. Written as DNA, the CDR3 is TGCGCCAGCAGCCAAGATTTCGGGACAGATACGCAGTATTTT.

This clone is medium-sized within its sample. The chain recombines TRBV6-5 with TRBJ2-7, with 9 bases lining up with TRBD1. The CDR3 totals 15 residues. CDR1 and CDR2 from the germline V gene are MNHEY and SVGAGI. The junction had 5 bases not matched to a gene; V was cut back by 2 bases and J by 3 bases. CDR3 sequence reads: CASSYTDRGIYEQYF. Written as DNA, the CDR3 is TGTGCCAGCAGTTACACGGACAGGGGAATCTACGAGCAGTACTTC.

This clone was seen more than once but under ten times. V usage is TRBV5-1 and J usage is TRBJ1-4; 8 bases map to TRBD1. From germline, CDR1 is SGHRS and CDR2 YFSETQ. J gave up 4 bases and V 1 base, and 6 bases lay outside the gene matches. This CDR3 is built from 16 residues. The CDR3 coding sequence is TGCGCCAGCAGCTTGCAGGGGGCCCTCCTTAATGAAAAACTGTTTTTT. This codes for CASSLQGALLNEKLFF.

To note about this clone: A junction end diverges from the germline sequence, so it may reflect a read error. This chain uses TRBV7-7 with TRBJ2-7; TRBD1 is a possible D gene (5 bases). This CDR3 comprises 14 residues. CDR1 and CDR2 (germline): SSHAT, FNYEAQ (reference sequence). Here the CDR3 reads CASSPLDKDYEQYF. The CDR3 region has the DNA TGTGCTAGCAGCCCCTTGGACAAAGACTACGAGCAGTACTTC.

The CDR3 region has the DNA TGCGCCAGCAAAGAGACTAGCGGACCCTACAATGAGCAGTTCTTC. Translated: CASKETSGPYNEQFF. J is TRBJ2-1 and V is TRBV10-2; 9 bases are a match to TRBD2. The CDR3 has 15 amino acids. Per germline, CDR1 WSHSY and CDR2 SAAADI. With 7 bases clipped from V and 2 bases from J, the junction kept 6 bases outside the gene matches.

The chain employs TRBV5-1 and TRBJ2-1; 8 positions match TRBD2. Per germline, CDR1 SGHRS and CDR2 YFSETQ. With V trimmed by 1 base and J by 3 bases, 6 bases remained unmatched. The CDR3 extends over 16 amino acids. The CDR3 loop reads CASSLWVAGIYNEQFF. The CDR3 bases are TGCGCCAGCAGCTTGTGGGTAGCGGGGATCTACAATGAGCAGTTCTTC.

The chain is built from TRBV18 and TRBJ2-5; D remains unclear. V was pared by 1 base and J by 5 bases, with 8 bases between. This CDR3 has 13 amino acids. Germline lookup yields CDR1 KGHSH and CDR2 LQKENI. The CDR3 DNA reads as TGTGCCAGCTCACCACTCGAGTGGGAGACCCAGTACTTC. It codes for CASSPLEWETQYF.

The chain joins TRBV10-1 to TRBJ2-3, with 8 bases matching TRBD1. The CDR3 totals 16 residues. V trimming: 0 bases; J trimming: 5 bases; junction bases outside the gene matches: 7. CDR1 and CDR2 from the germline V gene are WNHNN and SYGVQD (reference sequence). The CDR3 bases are TGCGCCAGCAGTGAGTCGGGGACAGGTACAGGAGATACGCAGTATTTT. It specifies CASSESGTGTGDTQYF.

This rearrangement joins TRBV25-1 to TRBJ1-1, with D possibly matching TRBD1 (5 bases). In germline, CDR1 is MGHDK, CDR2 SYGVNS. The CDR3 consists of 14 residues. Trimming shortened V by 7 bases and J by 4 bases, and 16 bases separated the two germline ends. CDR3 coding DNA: TGTGCCAGCACCTGGGGGTCGGCAGTCACTGAAGCTTTCTTT. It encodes CASTWGSAVTEAFF.

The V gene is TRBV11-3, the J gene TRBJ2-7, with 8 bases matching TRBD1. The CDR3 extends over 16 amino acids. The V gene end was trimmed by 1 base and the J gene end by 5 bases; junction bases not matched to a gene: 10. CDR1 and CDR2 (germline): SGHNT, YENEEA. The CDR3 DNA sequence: TGTGCCAGCAGCTTAGCAGGGGGCTACCGTGTCGACGAGCAGTACTTC. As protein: CASSLAGGYRVDEQYF.

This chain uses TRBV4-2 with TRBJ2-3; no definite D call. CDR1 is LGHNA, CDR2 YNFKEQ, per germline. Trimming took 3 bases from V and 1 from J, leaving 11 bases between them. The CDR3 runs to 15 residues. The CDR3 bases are TGTGCCAGCAGCCATGCAACACTGGGCACAGATACGCAGTATTTT. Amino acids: CASSHATLGTDTQYF.

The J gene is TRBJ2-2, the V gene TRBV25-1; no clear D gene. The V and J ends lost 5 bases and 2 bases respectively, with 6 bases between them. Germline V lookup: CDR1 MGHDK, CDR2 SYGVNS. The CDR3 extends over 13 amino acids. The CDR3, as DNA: TGTGCCAGCAGTATCAGAAACACCGGGGAGCTGTTTTTT. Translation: CASSIRNTGELFF. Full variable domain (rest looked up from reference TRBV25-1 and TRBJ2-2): EADIYQTPRYLVIGTGKKITLECSQTMGHDKMYWYQQDPGMELHLIHYSYGVNSTEKGDLSSESTVSRIRTEHFPLTLESARPSHTSQYLCASSIRNTGELFFGEGSRLTVL.

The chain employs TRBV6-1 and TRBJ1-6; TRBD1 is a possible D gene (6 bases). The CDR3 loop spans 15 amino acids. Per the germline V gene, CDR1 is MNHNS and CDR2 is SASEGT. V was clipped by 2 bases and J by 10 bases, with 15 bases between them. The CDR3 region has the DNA TGTGCCAGCAGTGAAAAGGCAGGGGTAGGGTCACCCCTCCACTTT. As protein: CASSEKAGVGSPLHF.

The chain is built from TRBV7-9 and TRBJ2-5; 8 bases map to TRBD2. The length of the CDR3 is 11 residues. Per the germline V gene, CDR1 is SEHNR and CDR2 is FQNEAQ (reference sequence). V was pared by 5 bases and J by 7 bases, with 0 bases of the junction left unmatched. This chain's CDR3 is CASSREGTQYF. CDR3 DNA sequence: TGTGCCAGCAGCCGGGAGGGGACCCAGTACTTC.

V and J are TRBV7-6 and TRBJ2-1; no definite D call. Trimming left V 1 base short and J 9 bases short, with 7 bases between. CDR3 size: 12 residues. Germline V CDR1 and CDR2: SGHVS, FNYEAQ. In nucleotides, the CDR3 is TGTGCCAGCAGCTTAGTCCACTTTGAGCAGTTCTTC. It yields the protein CASSLVHFEQFF.

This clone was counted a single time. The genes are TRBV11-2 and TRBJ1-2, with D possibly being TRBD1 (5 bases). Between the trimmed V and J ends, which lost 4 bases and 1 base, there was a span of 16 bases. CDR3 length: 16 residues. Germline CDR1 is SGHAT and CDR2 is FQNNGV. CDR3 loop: CASSSGTPTFNYGYTF. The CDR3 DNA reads TGTGCCAGCAGCTCCGGGACCCCCACATTTAACTATGGCTACACCTTC.

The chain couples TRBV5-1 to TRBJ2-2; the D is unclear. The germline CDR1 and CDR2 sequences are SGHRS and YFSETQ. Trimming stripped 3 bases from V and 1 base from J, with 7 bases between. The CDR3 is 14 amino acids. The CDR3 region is CASSSNKNTGELFF. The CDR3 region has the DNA TGCGCCAGCAGCTCGAACAAGAACACCGGGGAGCTGTTTTTT. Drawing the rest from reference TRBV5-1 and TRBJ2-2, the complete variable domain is KAGVTQTPRYLIKTRGQQVTLSCSPISGHRSVSWYQQTPGQGLQFLFEYFSETQRNKGNFPGRFSGRQFSNSRSEMNVSTLELGDSALYLCASSSNKNTGELFFGEGSRLTVL.

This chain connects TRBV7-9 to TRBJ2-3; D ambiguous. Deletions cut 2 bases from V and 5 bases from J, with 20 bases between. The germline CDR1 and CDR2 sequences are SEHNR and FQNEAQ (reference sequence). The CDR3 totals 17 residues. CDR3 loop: CASSLFQVNPRRDTQYF. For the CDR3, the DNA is TGTGCCAGCAGCTTATTCCAGGTGAACCCCCGGCGAGATACGCAGTATTTT.

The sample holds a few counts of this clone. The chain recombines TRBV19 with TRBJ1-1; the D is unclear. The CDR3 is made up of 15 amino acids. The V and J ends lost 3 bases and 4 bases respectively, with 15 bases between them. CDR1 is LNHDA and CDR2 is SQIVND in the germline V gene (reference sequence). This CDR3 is CASSIRAETVTEAFF. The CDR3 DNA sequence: TGTGCCAGTAGTATCCGGGCCGAAACGGTCACTGAAGCTTTCTTT.

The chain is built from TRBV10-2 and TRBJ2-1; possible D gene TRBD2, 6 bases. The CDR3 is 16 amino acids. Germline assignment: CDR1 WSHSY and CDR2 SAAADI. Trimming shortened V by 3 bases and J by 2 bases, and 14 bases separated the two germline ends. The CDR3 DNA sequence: TGCGCCAGCAGTGACTCGGTGGCGGGGACCTACAATGAGCAGTTCTTC. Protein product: CASSDSVAGTYNEQFF.

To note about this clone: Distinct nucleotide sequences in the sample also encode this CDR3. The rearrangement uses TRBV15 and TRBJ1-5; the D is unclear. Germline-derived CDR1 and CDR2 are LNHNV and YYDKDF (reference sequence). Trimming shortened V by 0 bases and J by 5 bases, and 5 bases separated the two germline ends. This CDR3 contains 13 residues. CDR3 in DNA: TGTGCCACCAGCAGAGATCGAGATCAGCCCCAGCATTTT. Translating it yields CATSRDRDQPQHF.

CDR3 loop: CSAERNYEQYF. As DNA, the CDR3 is TGCAGTGCCGAGAGAAACTACGAGCAGTACTTC. V usage is TRBV20-1 and J usage is TRBJ2-7; no clear D. The germline gives CDR1 DFQATT, CDR2 SNEGSKA (reference sequence). This CDR3 has 11 amino acids. Trimming took off 6 bases at V and 3 bases at J, with 9 bases between the two ends.

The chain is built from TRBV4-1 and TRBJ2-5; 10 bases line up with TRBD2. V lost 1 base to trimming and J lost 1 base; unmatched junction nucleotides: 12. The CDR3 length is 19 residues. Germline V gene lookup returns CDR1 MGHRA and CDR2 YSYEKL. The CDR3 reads CASSQGSFGPSGSQETQYF. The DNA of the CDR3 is TGCGCCAGCAGCCAAGGGTCCTTTGGACCTAGCGGGAGCCAAGAGACCCAGTACTTC.

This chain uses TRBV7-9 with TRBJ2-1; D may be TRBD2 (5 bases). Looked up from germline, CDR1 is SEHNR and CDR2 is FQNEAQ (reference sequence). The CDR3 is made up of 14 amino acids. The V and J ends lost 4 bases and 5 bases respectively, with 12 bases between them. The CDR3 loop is CASSWIARDNEQFF. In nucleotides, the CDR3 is TGTGCCAGCAGCTGGATAGCGAGAGACAATGAGCAGTTCTTC.